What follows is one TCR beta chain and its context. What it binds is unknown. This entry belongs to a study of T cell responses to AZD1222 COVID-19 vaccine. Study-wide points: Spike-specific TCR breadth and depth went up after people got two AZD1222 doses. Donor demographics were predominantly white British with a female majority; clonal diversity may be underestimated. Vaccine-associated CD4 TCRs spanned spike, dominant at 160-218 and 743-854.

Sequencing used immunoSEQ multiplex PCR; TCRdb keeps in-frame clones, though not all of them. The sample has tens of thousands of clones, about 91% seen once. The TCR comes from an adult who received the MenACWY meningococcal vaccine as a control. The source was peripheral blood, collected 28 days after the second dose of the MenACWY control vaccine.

DNA of the CDR3: TGTGCCAGTACCTCCTTGGGCGCGAATCTGAACGATGAGCAGTTCTTC. It translates to CASTSLGANLNDEQFF. The V call is TRBV19, the J call TRBJ2-1, with D hard to call. V lost 7 bases to trimming and J lost 8 bases, with 24 bases between them. This CDR3 is built from 16 residues. Germline loops: CDR1 LNHDA, CDR2 SQIVND (reference sequence).